This T cell receptor beta chain came from a study of OX40 agonist ivuxolimab in advanced cancers. Study-level results: CD8+ T cells averaged more expanded clones than CD4+.

TCRdb keeps only in-frame clones here, not all; method: immunoSEQ multiplex PCR. The sample carries under 75,000 clones, about four fifths recorded once. As concerns this clone: Its antigen is not known.

This CDR3 is built from 15 residues. The germline V gene has CDR1 SGHRS and CDR2 YFSETQ. V shed 1 base and J shed 3 bases, with 10 bases lying between them. The origin of this receptor is an adult with an advanced solid tumor such as melanoma, head and neck, liver or kidney cancer. The chain is built from TRBV5-1 and TRBJ2-2, with D perhaps TRBD1 (6 bases). Sequences were derived from CD4+ or CD8+ T cells sorted from blood, sampled in a trial of the OX40 agonist ivuxolimab. The CDR3 sequence: CASSLTSGDTGELFF. CDR3 sequence (DNA): TGCGCCAGCAGCTTGACATCAGGGGACACCGGGGAGCTGTTTTTT.